These 4 T cell receptor beta chains share one sample of origin, sequenced in a study of lymphopenia after photon versus proton radiotherapy. Libraries were prepared by immunoSEQ multiplex PCR; TCRdb keeps only in-frame clonotypes and omits some of them. The sample carries tens of thousands of clones, approximately 92% recorded once. Sequenced material: peripheral blood, taken from a patient treated with photon-based radiotherapy. All receptors come from a woman aged 40 to 50 with cholangiocarcinoma.

The CDR3 protein is CASSVVSSGNNEQFF. The DNA for the CDR3 is TGTGCCAGCAGCGTAGTGAGTAGCGGGAACAATGAGCAGTTCTTC. V gene TRBV9 combines with J gene TRBJ2-1, with 8 bases fitting TRBD2. V lost 0 bases to trimming and J lost 5 bases; unmatched junction nucleotides: 4. CDR3 length: 15 residues. The germline gives CDR1 SGDLS, CDR2 YYNGEE.

This rearrangement joins TRBV7-9 to TRBJ1-4; 8 bases line up with TRBD1. The CDR3 is 14 residues long. Germline trimming cut 4 bases from V and 8 bases from J; bases unmatched to any gene: 6. Per germline, CDR1 SEHNR and CDR2 FQNEAQ (reference sequence). CDR3: CASSSQGAVEKLFF. CDR3 sequence (DNA): TGTGCCAGCAGCTCCCAGGGGGCCGTCGAAAAACTGTTTTTT.

The chain has TRBV30 and TRBJ1-1, with D unclear. Germline values: CDR1 GTSNPN, CDR2 SVGIG (reference sequence). The CDR3 contains 14 residues. The V gene lost 0 bases and the J gene lost 1 base, with 9 bases spanning the gap. The CDR3 protein is CAWSVLGPNTEAFF. CDR3 in DNA: TGTGCCTGGAGTGTACTTGGCCCGAACACTGAAGCTTTCTTT.

The chain recombines TRBV4-2 with TRBJ2-2; D remains ambiguous. The CDR3 runs 16 residues. The germline V and J ends were trimmed by 0 bases and 4 bases, with 12 bases remaining between them. Germline-derived CDR1 and CDR2 are LGHNA and YNFKEQ. The CDR3 bases are TGTGCCAGCAGCCAAGATTTGACGGGTGGCACCGGGGAGCTGTTTTTT. Amino acid sequence: CASSQDLTGGTGELFF.